Presented here are 25 T cell receptor beta chains from one specimen sequenced in a study of radiotherapy plus CTLA-4 blockade in lung cancer. The method was immunoSEQ multiplex PCR; TCRdb's version includes in-frame clones alone and lacks a portion of them. The sample yields about 98,000 clones, around 86% seen once. Sequencing used peripheral blood, obtained from a patient treated with radiotherapy plus ipilimumab. The receptor source for this set is a human donor with non-small cell lung cancer who had a partial response to radiotherapy plus ipilimumab.

The chain couples TRBV28 to TRBJ1-2, with 10 bases identical to TRBD1. The CDR3 sequence is 16 residues long. Germline lookup yields CDR1 MDHEN and CDR2 SYDVKM. V gave up 5 bases and J gave up 0 bases; unmatched junction bases: 6. In nucleotides, the CDR3 is TGTGCCAGCAGTCCATCCGGGACAGGGGCTAACTATGGCTACACCTTC. Translating it yields CASSPSGTGANYGYTF.

The count of this clone is one. The chain employs TRBV6-5 and TRBJ2-7; D is perhaps TRBD1 (5 bases). V shed 2 bases and J shed 2 bases, with 10 bases lying between them. CDR3 length: 14 amino acids. CDR1 and CDR2 (germline): MNHEY, SVGAGI. The CDR3 loop is CASSYTIGAYEQYF. For the CDR3, the DNA is TGTGCCAGCAGTTACACGATAGGGGCCTACGAGCAGTACTTC.

This clone has just a few counts. The chain combines TRBV29-1 with TRBJ2-7; the D gene is possibly TRBD1 (5 bases). V lost 4 bases and J 2 bases, leaving 9 bases between the germline ends. The CDR3 extends over 12 amino acids. Germline loops: CDR1 SQVTM, CDR2 ANQGSEA. The chain's CDR3 is CSVGDSAYEQYF. In nucleotides, the CDR3 is TGCAGCGTTGGCGACAGTGCCTACGAGCAGTACTTC.

V is TRBV30 and J is TRBJ1-2; 10 nucleotides line up with TRBD1. The V gene end was trimmed by 2 bases and the J gene end by 7 bases; junction bases not matched to a gene: 13. CDR1 GTSNPN and CDR2 SVGIG come from the germline V gene (reference sequence). This CDR3 region has 16 residues. CDR3 sequence reads: CAWSSSIDRGHGGYTF. As DNA, the CDR3 is TGTGCCTGGAGTTCCTCCATTGACAGGGGGCATGGTGGCTACACCTTC.

This sequence joins TRBV5-4 and TRBJ2-2; 10 bases line up with TRBD2. The CDR3 extends over 15 amino acids. V shed 2 bases, J shed 5 bases, and the junction held 3 bases outside the gene matches. CDR1 SGHNT and CDR2 YYREEE come from the germline V gene (reference sequence). DNA of the CDR3: TGTGCCAGCAGCTTAGGGACTAGCGAGACCGGGGAGCTGTTTTTT. Translated, it gives CASSLGTSETGELFF. Complete variable domain (other parts from reference TRBV5-4 and TRBJ2-2): ETGVTQSPTHLIKTRGQQVTLRCSSQSGHNTVSWYQQALGQGPQFIFQYYREEENGRGNFPPRFSGLQFPNYSSELNVNALELDDSALYLCASSLGTSETGELFFGEGSRLTVL.

The chain is built from TRBV10-1 and TRBJ2-3; D may be TRBD1 (5 bases). CDR3 size: 17 residues. V lost 0 bases and J lost 2, with 15 bases in between. Germline loops: CDR1 WNHNN, CDR2 SYGVQD (reference sequence). CDR3 nucleotide sequence: TGCGCCAGCAGTGAGTCGAACAGGTCCCCCTCCACAGATACGCAGTATTTT. This encodes CASSESNRSPSTDTQYF.

J is TRBJ2-7 and V is TRBV18; unclear D gene. Germline V gives CDR1 KGHSH, CDR2 LQKENI. Trimming removed 4 bases at V and 3 bases at J, with 10 bases between. There are 13 residues in the CDR3. CDR3 sequence reads: CASSRAANYEQYF. CDR3 bases: TGTGCCAGCTCACGGGCAGCAAACTACGAGCAGTACTTC.

Only one count was recorded for this clone. Within the sample, other DNA sequences also encode this same CDR3. The V and J genes are TRBV28 and TRBJ1-5; the D gene is possibly TRBD1 (5 bases). This CDR3 is 15 amino acids long. The ends were cut back, 4 bases at V and 5 bases at J, with 15 bases in the middle. Germline CDR1 is MDHEN and CDR2 is SYDVKM. The CDR3 is CASSSTRRGDQPQHF. The CDR3 DNA follows: TGTGCCAGCAGTTCGACTAGGCGGGGGGATCAGCCCCAGCATTTT. Looking up the rest from reference TRBV28 and TRBJ1-5 gives the full variable domain: DVKVTQSSRYLVKRTGEKVFLECVQDMDHENMFWYRQDPGLGLRLIYFSYDVKMKEKGDIPEGYSVSREKKERFSLILESASTNQTSMYLCASSSTRRGDQPQHFGDGTRLSIL.

The chain is built from TRBV5-4 and TRBJ2-7; 12 nucleotides align to TRBD2. Unmatched junction bases numbered 8, after V lost 4 bases and J lost 6 bases. The CDR3 is 15 residues long. Germline CDR1 reads SGHNT; CDR2 reads YYREEE (reference sequence). The CDR3: CASSTPTSGSTEQYF. In nucleotides, the CDR3 is TGTGCCAGCAGCACCCCGACTAGCGGGAGTACCGAGCAGTACTTC. Full variable domain (remainder filled in from reference TRBV5-4 and TRBJ2-7): ETGVTQSPTHLIKTRGQQVTLRCSSQSGHNTVSWYQQALGQGPQFIFQYYREEENGRGNFPPRFSGLQFPNYSSELNVNALELDDSALYLCASSTPTSGSTEQYFGPGTRLTVT.

This clone was seen just once. The chain carries TRBV5-1 and TRBJ2-5, with 7 bases matching TRBD2. Germline V gives CDR1 SGHRS, CDR2 YFSETQ. The CDR3 sequence is 14 residues long. Germline trimming cut 5 bases from V and 5 bases from J; bases unmatched to any gene: 9. This CDR3 reads CASSFTTSLETQYF. DNA of the CDR3: TGCGCCAGCAGTTTCACGACTAGCTTGGAGACCCAGTACTTC. The full variable domain, with the rest looked up from reference TRBV5-1 and TRBJ2-5, is KAGVTQTPRYLIKTRGQQVTLSCSPISGHRSVSWYQQTPGQGLQFLFEYFSETQRNKGNFPGRFSGRQFSNSRSEMNVSTLELGDSALYLCASSFTTSLETQYFGPGTRLLVL.

V gene TRBV27 combines with J gene TRBJ2-4; D is perhaps TRBD1 (5 bases). This CDR3 has 15 amino acids. Germline V gives CDR1 MNHEY, CDR2 SMNVEV (reference sequence). Trimming removed 1 base at V and 3 bases at J, with 10 bases between. The CDR3 DNA follows: TGTGCCAGCAGTTTATTAGGGGTGGGCAAAAACATTCAGTACTTC. This translates into CASSLLGVGKNIQYF.

The chain employs TRBV9 and TRBJ1-1, with TRBD1 matching 8 bases. This CDR3 is built from 12 residues. Germline trimming cut 4 bases from V and 11 bases from J; bases unmatched to any gene: 7. Germline V gene sequence: CDR1 SGDLS, CDR2 YYNGEE. In DNA, the CDR3 is TGTGCCAGCAGCCCCGGACAGGGCTACGCTTTCTTT. Translated, it gives CASSPGQGYAFF.

V and J are TRBV2 and TRBJ2-1, with 7 nucleotides matching TRBD1. J lost 5 bases, V lost 3 bases, and 7 bases had no gene match. This CDR3 is 15 amino acids long. Germline V gives CDR1 SNHLY, CDR2 FYNNEI. The chain's CDR3 is CASSDLGQSNNEQFF. Written as DNA, the CDR3 is TGTGCCAGCAGTGATTTGGGACAGAGTAACAATGAGCAGTTCTTC.

This chain joins TRBV30 and TRBJ2-5; 12 nucleotides agree with TRBD2. V lost 3 bases and J lost 5; bases outside the gene matches: 4. The germline CDR1 and CDR2 sequences are GTSNPN and SVGIG (reference sequence). CDR3 size: 14 residues. The CDR3 loop reads CAWRDTSGGETQYF. The CDR3 DNA is TGTGCCTGGAGGGACACTAGCGGGGGGGAGACCCAGTACTTC.

This clone has a handful of counts. The chain combines TRBV27 with TRBJ2-5; 8 nucleotides line up with TRBD2. The CDR3 contains 17 residues. Germline assignment: CDR1 MNHEY and CDR2 SMNVEV (reference sequence). V gave up 2 bases and J gave up 5 bases; unmatched junction bases: 13. CDR3 amino acids: CASSLGGSGLGGETQYF. The DNA of the CDR3 is TGTGCCAGCAGTTTAGGGGGTTCGGGACTAGGTGGGGAGACCCAGTACTTC.

This sequence joins TRBV28 and TRBJ1-2; maybe TRBD1 (6 bases). V was cut by 5 bases and J by 6 bases, with 22 bases left in between. Germline lookup yields CDR1 MDHEN and CDR2 SYDVKM. The CDR3 has 16 amino acids. The chain's CDR3 is CASSPPPLQGRNGYTF. In DNA form, the CDR3 reads TGTGCCAGCAGTCCACCCCCCCTACAGGGCAGAAATGGCTACACCTTC.

The chain uses TRBV11-2 and TRBJ2-7; D remains ambiguous. Germline lookup yields CDR1 SGHAT and CDR2 FQNNGV. This CDR3 is built from 15 residues. Between the trimmed V and J ends, which lost 5 bases and 0 bases, there was a span of 14 bases. CDR3 DNA sequence: TGTGCCAGCAGCGCCAACTCTCGAAGCTCCTACGAGCAGTACTTC. Its translation is CASSANSRSSYEQYF.

The chain carries TRBV6-6 and TRBJ2-7; 12 positions match TRBD1. J lost 6 bases, V lost 6 bases, and 3 bases had no gene match. The CDR3 spans 13 residues. Per the germline V gene, CDR1 is MNHNY and CDR2 is SVGAGI (reference sequence). The CDR3 DNA is TGTGCCAGCAGGGCGGGACAGGGGGCCGAGCAGTACTTC. Translated: CASRAGQGAEQYF.

The CDR3 nucleotides read TGTGCCAGCAGCTTACATAGCGGGAGTGATGAGCAGTTCTTC. As protein: CASSLHSGSDEQFF. This chain joins TRBV7-2 and TRBJ2-1, with 9 bases identical to TRBD2. V was pared by 2 bases and J by 8 bases, with 4 bases of the junction left unmatched. The CDR3 is made up of 14 amino acids. Germline values: CDR1 SGHTA, CDR2 FQGNSA.

This clone is a singleton in its sample. The chain carries TRBV28 and TRBJ1-4; weak D call: TRBD1 (6 bases). The V gene's germline CDR1 is MDHEN and CDR2 SYDVKM. V lost 3 bases to trimming and J lost 5 bases, with 13 bases between them. The CDR3 runs to 15 residues. CDR3 DNA: TGTGCCAGCAGTTTCGTACAGGGCGCCAATGAAAAACTGTTTTTT. Amino acid sequence: CASSFVQGANEKLFF.

The chain combines TRBV9 with TRBJ2-7, with a tentative D call TRBD2 (5 bases). The length of the CDR3 is 14 residues. Germline CDR1 reads SGDLS; CDR2 reads YYNGEE. Trimming removed 0 bases from V and 0 bases from J, with 7 bases in between. CDR3 protein: CASSVGGNSYEQYF. CDR3 coding DNA: TGTGCCAGCAGCGTAGGAGGGAACTCCTACGAGCAGTACTTC.

This clone was seen more than once but under ten times. In the same sample, other DNA sequences code for this CDR3. The chain combines TRBV5-1 with TRBJ1-3, with TRBD1 matching over 7 bases. This CDR3 is 16 amino acids long. Germline V lookup: CDR1 SGHRS, CDR2 YFSETQ. Germline trimming cut 0 bases from V and 2 bases from J; bases unmatched to any gene: 5. This CDR3 reads CASSLGAQGAGNTIYF. In DNA form, the CDR3 reads TGCGCCAGCAGCTTGGGAGCTCAGGGGGCTGGAAACACCATATATTTT. The whole variable domain, remainder taken from reference TRBV5-1 and TRBJ1-3, is KAGVTQTPRYLIKTRGQQVTLSCSPISGHRSVSWYQQTPGQGLQFLFEYFSETQRNKGNFPGRFSGRQFSNSRSEMNVSTLELGDSALYLCASSLGAQGAGNTIYFGEGSWLTVV.

V and J are TRBV5-5 and TRBJ1-5, with D perhaps TRBD1 (6 bases). This CDR3 is built from 13 residues. Germline V lookup: CDR1 SGHKS, CDR2 YYEKEE (reference sequence). V was cut by 1 base and J by 6 bases, with 8 bases left in between. The CDR3 protein is CASSLQGRQPQHF. CDR3 nucleotide sequence: TGTGCCAGCAGCTTGCAGGGGCGTCAGCCCCAGCATTTT.

The genes are TRBV28 and TRBJ1-4, with D possibly matching TRBD1 (6 bases). Germline values: CDR1 MDHEN, CDR2 SYDVKM. This CDR3 has 15 residues. Trimming removed 2 bases from V and 3 bases from J, with 10 bases in between. The CDR3 protein is CASSLRRGPNEKLFF. In nucleotides, the CDR3 is TGTGCCAGCAGTTTACGCAGGGGCCCTAATGAAAAACTGTTTTTT. The whole variable domain, remainder taken from reference TRBV28 and TRBJ1-4, is DVKVTQSSRYLVKRTGEKVFLECVQDMDHENMFWYRQDPGLGLRLIYFSYDVKMKEKGDIPEGYSVSREKKERFSLILESASTNQTSMYLCASSLRRGPNEKLFFGSGTQLSVL.

This clone showed up just a few times. The V and J genes are TRBV30 and TRBJ1-4; no clear D gene. Germline lookup yields CDR1 GTSNPN and CDR2 SVGIG (reference sequence). V was trimmed by 1 base and J by 6 bases, leaving 9 bases between them. CDR3 size: 13 residues. CDR3 residues: CAWSASGHEKLFF. Here the CDR3 DNA reads TGTGCCTGGAGTGCGAGTGGGCATGAAAAACTGTTTTTT.